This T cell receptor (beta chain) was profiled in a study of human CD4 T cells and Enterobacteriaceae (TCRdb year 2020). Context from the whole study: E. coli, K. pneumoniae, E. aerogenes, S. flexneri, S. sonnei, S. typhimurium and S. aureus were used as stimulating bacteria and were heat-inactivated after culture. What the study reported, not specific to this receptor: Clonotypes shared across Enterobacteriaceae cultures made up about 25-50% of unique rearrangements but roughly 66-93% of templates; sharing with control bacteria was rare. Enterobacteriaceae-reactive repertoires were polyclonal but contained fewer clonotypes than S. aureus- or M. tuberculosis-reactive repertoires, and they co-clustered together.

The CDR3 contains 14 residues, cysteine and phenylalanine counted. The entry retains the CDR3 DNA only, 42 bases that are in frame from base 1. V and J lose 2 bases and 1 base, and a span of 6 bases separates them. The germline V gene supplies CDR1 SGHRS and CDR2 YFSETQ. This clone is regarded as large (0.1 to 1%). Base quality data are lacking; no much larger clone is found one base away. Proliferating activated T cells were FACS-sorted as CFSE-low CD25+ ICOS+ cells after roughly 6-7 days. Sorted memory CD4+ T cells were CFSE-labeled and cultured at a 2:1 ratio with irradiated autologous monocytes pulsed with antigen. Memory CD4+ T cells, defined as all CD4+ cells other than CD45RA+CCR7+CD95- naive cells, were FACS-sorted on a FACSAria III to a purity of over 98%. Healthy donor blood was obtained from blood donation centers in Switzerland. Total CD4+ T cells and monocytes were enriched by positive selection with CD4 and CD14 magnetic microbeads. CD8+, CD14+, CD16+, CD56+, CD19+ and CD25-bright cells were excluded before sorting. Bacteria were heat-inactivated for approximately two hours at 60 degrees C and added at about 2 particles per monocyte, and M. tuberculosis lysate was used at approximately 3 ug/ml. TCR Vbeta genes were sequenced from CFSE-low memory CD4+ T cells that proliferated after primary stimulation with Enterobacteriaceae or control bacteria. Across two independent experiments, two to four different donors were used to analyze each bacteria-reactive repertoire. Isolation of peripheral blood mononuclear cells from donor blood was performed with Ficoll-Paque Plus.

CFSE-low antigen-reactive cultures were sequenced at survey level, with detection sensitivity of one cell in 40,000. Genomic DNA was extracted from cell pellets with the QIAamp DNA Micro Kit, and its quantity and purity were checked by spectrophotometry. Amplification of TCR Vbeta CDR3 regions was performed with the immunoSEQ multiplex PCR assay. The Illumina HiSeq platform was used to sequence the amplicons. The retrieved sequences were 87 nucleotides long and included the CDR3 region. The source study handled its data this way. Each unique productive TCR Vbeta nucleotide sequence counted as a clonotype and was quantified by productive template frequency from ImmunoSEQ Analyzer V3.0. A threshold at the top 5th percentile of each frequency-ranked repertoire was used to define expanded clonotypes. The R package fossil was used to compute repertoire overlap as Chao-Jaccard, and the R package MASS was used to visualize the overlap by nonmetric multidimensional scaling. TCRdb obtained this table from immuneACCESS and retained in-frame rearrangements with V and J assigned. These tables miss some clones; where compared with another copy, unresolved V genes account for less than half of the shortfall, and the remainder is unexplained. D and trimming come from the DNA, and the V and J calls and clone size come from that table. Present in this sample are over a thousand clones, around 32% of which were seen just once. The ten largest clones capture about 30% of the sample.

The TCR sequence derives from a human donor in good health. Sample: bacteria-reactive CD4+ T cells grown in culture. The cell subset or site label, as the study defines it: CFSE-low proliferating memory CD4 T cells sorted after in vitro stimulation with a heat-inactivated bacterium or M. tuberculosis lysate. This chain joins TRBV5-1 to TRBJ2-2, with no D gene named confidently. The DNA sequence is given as TGCGCCAGCAGCTTTCAACAGAACACCGGGGAGCTGTTTTTT. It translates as CASSFQQNTGELFF. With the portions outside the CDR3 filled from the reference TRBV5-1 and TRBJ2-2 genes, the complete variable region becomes KAGVTQTPRYLIKTRGQQVTLSCSPISGHRSVSWYQQTPGQGLQFLFEYFSETQRNKGNFPGRFSGRQFSNSRSEMNVSTLELGDSALYLCASSFQQNTGELFFGEGSRLTVL.